Detailed here is one TCR beta chain. This sample is part of a study of T cell changes during pregnancy in multiple sclerosis. Looked up from germline, CDR1 is KGHSH and CDR2 is LQKENI. The CDR3 sequence is 13 residues long. The V gene lost 4 bases and the J gene lost 3 bases, with 9 bases spanning the gap. The repertoire was sequenced with immunoSEQ multiplex PCR; TCRdb's copy has only in-frame clones and lacks some. Altogether around 49,000 clones are present, 85% to 95% being singletons, with the ten largest covering 0.61%. The clonotype was recovered from a female donor in good health, enrolled as a control in a pregnancy study. The chain combines TRBV18 with TRBJ2-5; the D gene is possibly TRBD2 (6 bases). This specimen was CD4+ T cells from peripheral blood mononuclear cells, taken after pregnancy. In DNA, the CDR3 is TGTGCCAGCTCACGCGGGGCCAAAGAGACCCAGTACTTC. Translating gives CASSRGAKETQYF.